This TCR beta chain was sequenced for a study of vaccination effects on CD4 cells after COVID-19. Study in general: Researchers obtained post-vaccine samples at a median of 72 days past the second dose.

CDR1 and CDR2 from the germline V gene are SNHLY and FYNNEI. Trimming removed 3 bases at V and 5 bases at J, with 11 bases between. The CDR3 has 14 amino acids. TCRdb's copy holds only in-frame clones and misses some; the assay was immunoSEQ multiplex PCR. The repertoire holds 30,000 to 40,000 clones, roughly four fifths seen once, with about 2% in the top ten. This clone showed up just once. The antigen remains unidentified. Pools of viral peptides were used by the ViraFEST assay to expand antigen-specific CD4+ T cells ahead of sequencing. CD4+ T cell isolation took place after approximately ten days of culture. Two-dose BNT162b2 or mRNA-1273 vaccination was given to participants. Among the vaccine recipients, none had a prior SARS-CoV-2 infection, and nucleocapsid antibodies were negative.

The sequences come from CD4+ T cells from PBMCs cultured with HCoV-NL63 spike peptides, collected after COVID-19 vaccination. This TCR came from a human donor who received a COVID-19 vaccine. Some clones in this sample may be carry-over from other donors' samples. The chain joins TRBV2 to TRBJ1-5; TRBD1 is a possible D gene (5 bases). In DNA, the CDR3 is TGTGCCAGCAGTGACGGAGGGGTTTATCAGCCCCAGCATTTT. Translating gives CASSDGGVYQPQHF.